The clone carrying this TCR beta chain was recorded many times. Its matching antigen is unknown. Trimming took 3 bases from V and 5 from J, leaving 14 bases between them. This CDR3 has 14 residues. Germline V gene sequence: CDR1 KGHSH, CDR2 LQKENI. The entry originates in a study of shared clonotypes between healthy human individuals. Whole-study context: The composition of the donors was two women and a few men aged 18 to 49. Study-wide results and caveats: Measured sharing among donors was expected to vary with sequencing depth.

The unsorted PBMC sample used ten immunoSEQ deep assay plates. Original data processing: In the immunoSEQ data, sequences were junction-only and lacked quality scores, so filtering differed. TCRdb's table, derived via immunoSEQ multiplex PCR, lists solely in-frame clones and lacks some. That table is the source of V, J and clone size, and D and trimming were worked out from the DNA. Among about 490,000 clones listed, 76% were seen once. The specimen was PBMCs. The chain recombines TRBV18 with TRBJ2-7; D may be TRBD1 (6 bases). This TCR was sampled from a woman in her 40s in good health. Some clones in this sample may be carry-over from other donors' samples. The CDR3 reads CASSPIHREHEQYF. Here the CDR3 DNA reads TGTGCCAGCTCACCGATCCACAGGGAACACGAGCAGTACTTC. Together with reference TRBV18 and TRBJ2-7, the CDR3 gives the full variable domain: NAGVMQNPRHLVRRRGQEARLRCSPMKGHSHVYWYRQLPEEGLKFMVYLQKENIIDESGMPKERFSAEFPKEGPSILRIQQVVRGDSAAYFCASSPIHREHEQYFGPGTRLTVT.